This T cell receptor beta chain originates from a study of T-cell reconstitution after alpha-beta-depleted transplantation in children. General observations from the study: After transplant, at about two months, alpha-beta T cells were reportedly derived from several hundred expanded graft clones. After transplant, high TCRbeta diversity at day 60 in some patients arose from surviving recipient T cells and thymic progenitors. Newly generated T cells supplied most T-cell counts and diversity one year post-transplant.

Unique molecular identifiers were built into the TCRbeta library. One entry per CDR3 protein results from TCRdb running MiXCR on the PCR reads. The repertoire has roughly 120,000 distinct CDR3 sequences, more than 20% of them found once; the top ten carry about 10%. As to this clonotype: Its antigen is currently unknown.

The starting material was PBMCs, mostly from graft donor cells, obtained 180 days after TCRalphabeta/CD19-depleted stem cell transplant. This receptor was identified in a male patient aged 2-15 years who had a stem cell transplant for chronic granulomatous disease, so the T cells may come from the graft donor.

DNA of the CDR3: TGTGCCAGCAGCTTTGCCACAAGCCCCACAGATACGCAGTATTTT. The encoded protein is CASSFATSPTDTQYF. The gene calls are TRBV7-6 and TRBJ2-3; D is undetermined. V was shortened by 3 bases and J by 2 bases, with 12 bases between the two germline ends. Looked up from germline, CDR1 is SGHVS and CDR2 is FNYEAQ. This CDR3 spans 15 amino acids.